This T cell receptor (beta chain) was retrieved from a study of blood T cell repertoires in COVID-19. Overall study context: Cohort 3 recovered donors had two negative PCRs, clearance, or symptom resolution.

In the study's own analysis: Amplified reference gene primers provided the basis for estimating nucleated cell counts. The assay was immunoSEQ multiplex PCR, and TCRdb's table has in-frame clones only and misses some. V and J calls and clone size are those listed in that table; D and trimming were worked out from the DNA. The sample carries around 190,000 clones, approximately 86% recorded once. The receptor was isolated from a woman in her thirties or forties in a cohort exposed to, infected with or recovered from COVID-19 (not recorded which). The sample was PBMCs or T cells enriched from blood (not recorded which).

The CDR3 region is CASSGFTVKTDTQYF. In nucleotides, the CDR3 is TGCGCCAGCAGCGGGTTCACAGTAAAAACAGATACGCAGTATTTT. The chain carries TRBV5-1 and TRBJ2-3, with D unresolved. Trimming took off 4 bases at V and 3 bases at J, with 15 bases between the two ends. CDR3 size: 15 residues. CDR1 is SGHRS, CDR2 YFSETQ, per germline.